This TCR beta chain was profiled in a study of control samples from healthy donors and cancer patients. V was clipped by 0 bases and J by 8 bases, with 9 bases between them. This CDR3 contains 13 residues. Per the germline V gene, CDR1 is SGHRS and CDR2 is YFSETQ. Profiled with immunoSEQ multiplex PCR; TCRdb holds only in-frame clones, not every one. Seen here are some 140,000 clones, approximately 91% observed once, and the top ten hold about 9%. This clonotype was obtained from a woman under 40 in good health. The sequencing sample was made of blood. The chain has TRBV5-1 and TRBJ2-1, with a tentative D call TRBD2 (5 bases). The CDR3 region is CASSLALEDEQFF. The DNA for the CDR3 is TGCGCCAGCAGCTTGGCACTAGAGGATGAGCAGTTCTTC.